Listed below are T cell receptor beta chains from one sample, sequenced in a study of T cell responses to AZD1222 COVID-19 vaccine. Data came from immunoSEQ multiplex PCR; TCRdb stores just in-frame clones and leaves some out. The sample carries some 120,000 clones, around 87% recorded once. The sample in question was peripheral blood, obtained on day 0 of AZD1222 vaccination. The receptors come from an adult in good health. Each CDR3 is given with its conserved first and last residue. Size tells how often a clone was seen (once, few, many) or the class of an expanded clone, and some rows leave it out.

abundance	len	v_gene	j_gene	CDR3aa
NA	16	TRBV5-5	TRBJ1-5	CASSLVGGSGNQPQHF
medium-sized	14	TRBV3-1/TRBV3-2	TRBJ1-1	CASRGAGSGTEAFF
NA	16	TRBV7-2	TRBJ2-1	CASSLDRGVVYNEQFF
NA	15	TRBV6-5	TRBJ1-1	CASSYSDRVGTEAFF
NA	14	TRBV28	TRBJ2-3	CASSLRQSTDTQYF
NA	15	TRBV3-1/TRBV3-2	TRBJ2-7	CASSQLSGSSYEQYF
few	13	TRBV12-3/TRBV12-4	TRBJ1-5	CASSLDSNQPQHF
NA	16	TRBV18	TRBJ2-4	CASSPPNGGEENIQYF
NA	12	TRBV12-3/TRBV12-4	TRBJ2-7	CASSLAGNEQYF
NA	14	TRBV27	TRBJ2-1	CASSLWDRGNEQFF
NA	17	TRBV28	TRBJ1-6	CASRIRTGRFYNSPLHF
once	15	TRBV27	TRBJ2-6	CASRRTGSGANVLTF
NA	15	TRBV10-3	TRBJ2-7	CAISEKGLAGDEQYF
NA	15	TRBV18	TRBJ2-5	CASSPRDRVVETQYF
NA	10	TRBV30	TRBJ1-1	CAWVGVEAFF
NA	14	TRBV6-4	TRBJ2-3	CASSALADTDTQYF
NA	14	TRBV2	TRBJ2-7	CASSEWVQAYEQYF
once	18	TRBV18	TRBJ2-1	CASSPYAGGPRTYNEQFF
once	20	TRBV9	TRBJ2-1	CASSPGPGTSGRAGFNEQFF
NA	16	TRBV7-2	TRBJ2-5	CASSLARAGVGETQYF